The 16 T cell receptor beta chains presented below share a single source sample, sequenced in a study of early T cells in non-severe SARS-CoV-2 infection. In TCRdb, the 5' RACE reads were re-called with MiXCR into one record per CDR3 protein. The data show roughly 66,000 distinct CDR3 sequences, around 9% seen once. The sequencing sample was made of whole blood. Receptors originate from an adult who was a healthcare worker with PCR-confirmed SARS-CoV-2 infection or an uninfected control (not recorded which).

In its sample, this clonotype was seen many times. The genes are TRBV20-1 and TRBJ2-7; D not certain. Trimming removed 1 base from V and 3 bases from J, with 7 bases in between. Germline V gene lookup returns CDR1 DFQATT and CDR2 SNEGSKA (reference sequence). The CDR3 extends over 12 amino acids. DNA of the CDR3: TGCAGTGCTAGAGTACAGTACTACGAGCAGTACTTC. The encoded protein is CSARVQYYEQYF.

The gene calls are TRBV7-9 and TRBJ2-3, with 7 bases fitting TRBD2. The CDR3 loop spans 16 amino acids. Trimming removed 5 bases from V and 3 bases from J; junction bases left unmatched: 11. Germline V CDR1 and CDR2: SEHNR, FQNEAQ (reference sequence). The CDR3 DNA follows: TGTGCCAGCAGCCCCGGGACGGGAGGTTGGACAGATACGCAGTATTTT. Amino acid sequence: CASSPGTGGWTDTQYF. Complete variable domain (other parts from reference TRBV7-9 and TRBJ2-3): DTGVSQNPRHKITKRGQNVTFRCDPISEHNRLYWYRQTLGQGPEFLTYFQNEAQLEKSRLLSDRFSAERPKGSFSTLEIQRTEQGDSAMYLCASSPGTGGWTDTQYFGPGTRLTVL.

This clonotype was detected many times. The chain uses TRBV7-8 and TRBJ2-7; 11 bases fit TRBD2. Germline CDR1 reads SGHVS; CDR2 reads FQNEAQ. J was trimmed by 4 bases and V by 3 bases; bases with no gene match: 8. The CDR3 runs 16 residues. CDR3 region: CASSFFRGTSGYEQYF. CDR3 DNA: TGTGCCAGCAGCTTTTTTCGCGGGACTAGCGGTTACGAGCAGTACTTC.

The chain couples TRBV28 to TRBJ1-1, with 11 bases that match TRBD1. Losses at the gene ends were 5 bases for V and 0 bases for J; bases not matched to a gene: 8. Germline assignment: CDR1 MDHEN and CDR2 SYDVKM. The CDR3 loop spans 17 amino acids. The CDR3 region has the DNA TGTGCCAGCAGTCTACTAGGGACAGGGGGTGTGAACACTGAAGCTTTCTTT. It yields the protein CASSLLGTGGVNTEAFF.

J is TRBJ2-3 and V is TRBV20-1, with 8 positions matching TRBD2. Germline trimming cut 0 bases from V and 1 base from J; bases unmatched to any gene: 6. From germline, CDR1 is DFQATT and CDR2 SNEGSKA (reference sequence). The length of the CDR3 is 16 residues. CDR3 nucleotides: TGCAGTGCTAGAGAGTTTAGGCGGGAGGGCACAGATACGCAGTATTTT. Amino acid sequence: CSAREFRREGTDTQYF.

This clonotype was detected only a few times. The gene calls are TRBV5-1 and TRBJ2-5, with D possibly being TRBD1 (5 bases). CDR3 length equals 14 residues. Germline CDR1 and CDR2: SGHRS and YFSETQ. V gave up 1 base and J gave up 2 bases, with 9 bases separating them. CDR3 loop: CASSLLGAQETQYF. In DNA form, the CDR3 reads TGCGCCAGCAGCTTGCTTGGGGCGCAAGAGACCCAGTACTTC.

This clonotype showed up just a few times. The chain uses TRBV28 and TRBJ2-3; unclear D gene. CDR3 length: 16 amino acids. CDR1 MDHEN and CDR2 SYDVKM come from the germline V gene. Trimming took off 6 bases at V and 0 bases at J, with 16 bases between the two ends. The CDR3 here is CASSPGWQPSTDTQYF. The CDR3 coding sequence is TGTGCCAGCAGCCCCGGCTGGCAGCCCAGCACAGATACGCAGTATTTT.

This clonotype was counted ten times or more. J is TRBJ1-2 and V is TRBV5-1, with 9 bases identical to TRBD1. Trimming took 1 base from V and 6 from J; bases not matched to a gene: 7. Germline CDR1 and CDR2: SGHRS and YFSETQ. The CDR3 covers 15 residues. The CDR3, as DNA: TGCGCCAGCAGCTTGAGCGCACAGGGGGCTGATGGCTACACCTTC. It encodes CASSLSAQGADGYTF.

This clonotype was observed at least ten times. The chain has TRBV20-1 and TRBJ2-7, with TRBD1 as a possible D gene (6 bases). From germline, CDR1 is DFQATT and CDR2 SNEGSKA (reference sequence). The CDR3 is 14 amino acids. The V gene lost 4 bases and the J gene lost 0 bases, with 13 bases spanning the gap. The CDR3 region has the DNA TGCAGTGCTATCAGACAGGCCCGCTCCTACGAGCAGTACTTC. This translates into CSAIRQARSYEQYF.

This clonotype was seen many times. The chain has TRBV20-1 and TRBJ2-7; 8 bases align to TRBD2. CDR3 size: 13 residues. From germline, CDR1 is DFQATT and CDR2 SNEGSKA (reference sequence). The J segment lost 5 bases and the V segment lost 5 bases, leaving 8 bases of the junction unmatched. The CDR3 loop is CSALRLAIHEQYF. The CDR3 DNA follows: TGCAGTGCTTTAAGACTAGCGATCCACGAGCAGTACTTC.

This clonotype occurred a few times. CDR3 nucleotide sequence: TGTGCCAGCAGCTTCGTAATGGGGGGCGTCACAGATACGCAGTATTTT. This gives the protein CASSFVMGGVTDTQYF. The chain has TRBV7-8 and TRBJ2-3; either TRBD1 or TRBD2 may fit D (6 bases each). Germline values: CDR1 SGHVS, CDR2 FQNEAQ. With 3 bases removed from V and 2 bases from J, the gap between germline ends came to 15 bases. CDR3 length: 16 residues.

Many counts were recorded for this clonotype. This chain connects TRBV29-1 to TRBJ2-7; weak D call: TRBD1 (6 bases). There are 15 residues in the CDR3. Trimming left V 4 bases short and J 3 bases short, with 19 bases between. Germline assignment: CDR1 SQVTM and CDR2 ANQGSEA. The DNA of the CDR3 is TGCAGCGTTGGTGGATCGTCAGGGGACATCTACGAGCAGTACTTC. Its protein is CSVGGSSGDIYEQYF.

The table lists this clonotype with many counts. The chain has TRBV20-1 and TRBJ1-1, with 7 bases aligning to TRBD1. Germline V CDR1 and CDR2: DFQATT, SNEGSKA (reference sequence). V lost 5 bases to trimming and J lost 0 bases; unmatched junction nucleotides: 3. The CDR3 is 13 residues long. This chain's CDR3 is CSAPGQLNTEAFF. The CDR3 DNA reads TGCAGTGCTCCGGGACAGTTGAACACTGAAGCTTTCTTT.

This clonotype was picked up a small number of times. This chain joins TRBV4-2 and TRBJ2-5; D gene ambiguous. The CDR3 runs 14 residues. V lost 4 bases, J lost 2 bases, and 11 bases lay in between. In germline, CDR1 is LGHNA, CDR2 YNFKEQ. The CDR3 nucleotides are TGTGCCAGCAGCCTTACCGAACTTCAAGAGACCCAGTACTTC. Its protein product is CASSLTELQETQYF.

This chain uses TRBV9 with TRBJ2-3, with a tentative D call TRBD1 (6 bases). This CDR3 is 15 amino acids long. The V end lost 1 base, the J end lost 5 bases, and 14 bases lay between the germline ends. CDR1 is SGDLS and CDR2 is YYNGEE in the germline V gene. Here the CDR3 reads CASSVTGTQIDTQYF. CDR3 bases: TGTGCCAGCAGCGTAACAGGGACCCAGATAGATACGCAGTATTTT.

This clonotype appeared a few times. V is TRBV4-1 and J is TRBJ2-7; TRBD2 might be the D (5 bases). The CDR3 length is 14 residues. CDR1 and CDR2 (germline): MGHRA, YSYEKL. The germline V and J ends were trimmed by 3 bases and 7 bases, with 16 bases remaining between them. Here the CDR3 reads CASSQWTSSGEQYF. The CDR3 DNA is TGCGCCAGCAGCCAGTGGACTTCTTCGGGAGAGCAGTACTTC.